The 5 T cell receptor beta chains presented below share a single source sample, sequenced in a study of neurological immune-mediated disorders. TCRdb reprocessed the 5' RACE reads with MiXCR, giving one entry per CDR3 protein. The sample contains tens of thousands of distinct CDR3 sequences, 3.5% to 5.5% of which appear only once. Sequenced sample: PBMCs. These receptors were collected from a man aged 30 to 39 with multiple sclerosis.

This clonotype was seen a few times. A junction end diverges from the germline sequence, so it may reflect a read error. The chain combines TRBV3-1 with TRBJ1-5; possible D gene TRBD1, 5 bases. Germline assignment: CDR1 LGHDT and CDR2 YNNKEL (reference sequence). The CDR3 has 15 amino acids. In nucleotides, the CDR3 is TGTGCCAGCAGCCTCGGATGGGGCAGCAATCAGCCCCAGAATTTT. Residues: CASSLGWGSNQPQNF. The variable domain in full, completed from reference TRBV3-1 and TRBJ1-5, reads DTAVSQTPKYLVTQMGNDKSIKCEQNLGHDTMYWYKQDSKKFLKIMFSYNNKELIINETVPNRFSPKSPDKAHLNLHINSLELGDSAVYFCASSLGWGSNQPQNFGDGTRLSIL.

This clonotype was seen at least ten times. The rearrangement joins TRBV3-1 to TRBJ2-6; TRBD1 agrees at 7 bases. J gave up 2 bases and V 8 bases, and 9 bases lay outside the gene matches. CDR1 is LGHDT and CDR2 is YNNKEL in the germline V gene (reference sequence). CDR3 size: 16 residues. This CDR3 reads CASAPGQSPGANVLTF. As DNA, the CDR3 is TGTGCCAGCGCACCGGGACAGTCCCCTGGGGCCAACGTCCTGACTTTC.

This clonotype showed up just a few times. This may be a read error, as it is one base from a much larger clone. The rearrangement joins TRBV6-6 to TRBJ2-7, with D hard to call. Germline-derived CDR1 and CDR2 are MNHNY and SVGAGI (reference sequence). The V end was cut by 0 bases, the J end by 0 bases, with 6 bases between. The CDR3 is 14 residues long. In nucleotides, the CDR3 is TGTGCCAGCAGTTACTCGGAAAGCTCCTACGAGCAGTACTTC. Amino acids: CASSYSESSYEQYF.

Ten or more counts support this clonotype. This rearrangement joins TRBV5-1 to TRBJ1-5, with D hard to call. The CDR3 runs 14 residues. V lost 0 bases and J 2 bases, leaving 6 bases between the germline ends. CDR1 and CDR2 from the germline V gene are SGHRS and YFSETQ. The CDR3 DNA is TGCGCCAGCAGCTTGGACTCAGGCAATCAGCCCCAGCATTTT. Translating it yields CASSLDSGNQPQHF.

This clonotype was seen more than once but under ten times. The chain uses TRBV6-5 and TRBJ1-3; D remains unclear. The length of the CDR3 is 20 residues. The germline gives CDR1 MNHEY, CDR2 SVGAGI. The ends were cut back, 2 bases at V and 0 bases at J, with 23 bases in the middle. Here the CDR3 DNA reads TGTGCCAGCAGTTACCATCATACGCCGGGAACGGCGAACTCTGGAAACACCATATATTTT. Protein: CASSYHHTPGTANSGNTIYF.